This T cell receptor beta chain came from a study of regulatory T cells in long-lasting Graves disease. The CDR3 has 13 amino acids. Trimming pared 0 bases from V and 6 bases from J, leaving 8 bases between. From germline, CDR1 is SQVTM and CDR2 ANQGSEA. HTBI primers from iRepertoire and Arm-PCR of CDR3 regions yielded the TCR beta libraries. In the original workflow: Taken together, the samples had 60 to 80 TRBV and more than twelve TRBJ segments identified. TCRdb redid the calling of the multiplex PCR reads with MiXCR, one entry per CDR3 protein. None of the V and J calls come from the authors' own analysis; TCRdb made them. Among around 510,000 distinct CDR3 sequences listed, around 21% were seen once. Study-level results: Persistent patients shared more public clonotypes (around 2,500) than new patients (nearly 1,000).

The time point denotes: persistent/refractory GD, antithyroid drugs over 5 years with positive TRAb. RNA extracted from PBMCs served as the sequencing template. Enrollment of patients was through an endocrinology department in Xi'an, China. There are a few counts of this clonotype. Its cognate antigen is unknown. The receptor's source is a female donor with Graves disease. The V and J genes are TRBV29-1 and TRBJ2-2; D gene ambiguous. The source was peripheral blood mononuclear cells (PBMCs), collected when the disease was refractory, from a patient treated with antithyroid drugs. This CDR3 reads CSVEDFTAGELFF. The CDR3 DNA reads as TGCAGCGTTGAAGATTTTACGGCCGGGGAGCTGTTTTTT.